The source of this T cell receptor beta chain is a study of cytomegalovirus exposure and HLA in healthy donors. The primer mix had 60 Vbeta and 13 Jbeta primers. Sequencing was performed with immunoSEQ multiplex PCR; in TCRdb, only in-frame clones are kept and a portion is missing. The sample has some 140,000 clones, roughly 70% seen once; the top ten hold around 2.3%. Sequenced sample: PBMCs. This sequence was found in a man aged 25-45 years in good health and CMV-seronegative.

This CDR3 reads CSAPNNEQFF. The CDR3 DNA sequence: TGCAGTGCCCCTAACAATGAGCAGTTCTTC. V usage is TRBV20-1 and J usage is TRBJ2-1; D remains unclear. The length of the CDR3 is 10 residues. Germline CDR1 and CDR2: DFQATT and SNEGSKA (reference sequence). Trimming removed 6 bases from V and 5 bases from J, with 5 bases in between.